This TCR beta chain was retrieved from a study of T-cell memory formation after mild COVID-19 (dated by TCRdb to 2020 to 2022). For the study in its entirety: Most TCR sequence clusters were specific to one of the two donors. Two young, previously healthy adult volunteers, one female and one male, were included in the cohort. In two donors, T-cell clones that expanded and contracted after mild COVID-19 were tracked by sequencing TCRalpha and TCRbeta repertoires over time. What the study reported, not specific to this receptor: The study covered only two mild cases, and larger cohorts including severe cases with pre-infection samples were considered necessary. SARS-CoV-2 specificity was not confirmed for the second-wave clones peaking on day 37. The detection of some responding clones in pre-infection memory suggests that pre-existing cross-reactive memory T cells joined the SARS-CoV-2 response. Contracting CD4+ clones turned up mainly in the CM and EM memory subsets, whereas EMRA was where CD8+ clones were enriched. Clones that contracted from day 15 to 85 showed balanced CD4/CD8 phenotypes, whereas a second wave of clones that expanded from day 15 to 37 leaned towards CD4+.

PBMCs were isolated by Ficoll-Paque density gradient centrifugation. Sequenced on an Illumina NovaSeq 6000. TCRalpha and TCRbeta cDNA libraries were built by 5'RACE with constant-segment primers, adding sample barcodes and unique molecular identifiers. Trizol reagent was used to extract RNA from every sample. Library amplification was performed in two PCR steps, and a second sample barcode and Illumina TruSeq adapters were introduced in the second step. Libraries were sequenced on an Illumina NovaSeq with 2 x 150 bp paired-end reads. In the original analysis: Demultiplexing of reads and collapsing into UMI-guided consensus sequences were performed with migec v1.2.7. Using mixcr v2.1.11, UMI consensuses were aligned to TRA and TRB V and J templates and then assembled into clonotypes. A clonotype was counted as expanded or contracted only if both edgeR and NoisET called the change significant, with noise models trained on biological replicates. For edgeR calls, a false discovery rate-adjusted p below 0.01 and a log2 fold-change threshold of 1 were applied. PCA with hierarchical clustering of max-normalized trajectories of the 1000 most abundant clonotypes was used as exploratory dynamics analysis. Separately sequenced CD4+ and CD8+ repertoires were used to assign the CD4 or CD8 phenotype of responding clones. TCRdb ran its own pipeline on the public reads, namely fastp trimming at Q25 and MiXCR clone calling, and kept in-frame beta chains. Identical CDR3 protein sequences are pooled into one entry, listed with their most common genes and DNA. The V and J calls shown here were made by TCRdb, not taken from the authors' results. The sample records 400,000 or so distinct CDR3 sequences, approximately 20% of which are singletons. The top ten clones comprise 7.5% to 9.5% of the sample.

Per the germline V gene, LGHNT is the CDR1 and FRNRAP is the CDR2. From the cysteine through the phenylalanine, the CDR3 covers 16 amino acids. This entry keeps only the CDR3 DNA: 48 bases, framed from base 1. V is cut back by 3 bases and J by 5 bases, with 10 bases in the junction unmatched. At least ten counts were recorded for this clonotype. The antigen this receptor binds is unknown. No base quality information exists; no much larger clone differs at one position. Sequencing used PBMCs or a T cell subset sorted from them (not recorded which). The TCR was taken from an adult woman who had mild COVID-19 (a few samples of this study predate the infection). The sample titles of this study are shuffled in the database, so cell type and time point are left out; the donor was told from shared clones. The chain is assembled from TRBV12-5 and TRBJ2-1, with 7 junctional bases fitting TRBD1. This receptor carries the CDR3 CASGFYRGSWDNEQFF. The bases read TGTGCTAGTGGTTTTTACAGGGGCTCATGGGACAATGAGCAGTTCTTC.